These 8 T cell receptor beta chains were all obtained from the same sample, sequenced in a study of sequential checkpoint blockade in melanoma. Treatment: randomized to nivolumab then ipilimumab (arm A) or the reverse (arm B). Assay used: immunoSEQ multiplex PCR; TCRdb lists only in-frame clones, some missing. The table has 9,500 to 13,000 clones, about 80% seen once. The material was CD8+ T cells sorted from blood (inferred from file names), obtained from a patient given nivolumab and ipilimumab in sequence. These TCRs come from a human donor with melanoma.

This clone appeared a few times. The chain links TRBV7-9 to TRBJ1-4; 7 bases are a match to TRBD1. Per the germline V gene, CDR1 is SEHNR and CDR2 is FQNEAQ (reference sequence). CDR3 length: 12 residues. CDR3 nucleotides: TGTGCTGGGGGGACAGATAATGAAAAACTGTTTTTT. Its protein is CAGGTDNEKLFF.

This clone was seen a handful of times. The V and J genes are TRBV29-1 and TRBJ1-2; D call uncertain. Trimming pared 5 bases from V and 8 bases from J, leaving 9 bases between. The CDR3 extends over 10 amino acids. The germline V gene has CDR1 SQVTM and CDR2 ANQGSEA. The CDR3 region has the DNA TGCAGCGTTAATGGAGAGGGCTACACCTTC. Its translation is CSVNGEGYTF.

This sequence joins TRBV27 and TRBJ2-7, with 9 bases matching TRBD2. This CDR3 comprises 15 residues. Per the germline V gene, CDR1 is MNHEY and CDR2 is SMNVEV (reference sequence). Trimming took 3 bases from V and 3 from J; bases not matched to a gene: 6. This CDR3 reads CASSLKREAHYEQYF. In DNA form, the CDR3 reads TGTGCCAGCAGTTTGAAGCGGGAGGCCCACTACGAGCAGTACTTC.

The V and J genes are TRBV4-1 and TRBJ2-7; 8 bases line up with TRBD1. CDR3 length equals 16 residues. J gave up 3 bases and V 4 bases, and 11 bases lay outside the gene matches. Germline CDR1 reads MGHRA; CDR2 reads YSYEKL. CDR3 region: CASSPSAGTGDYEQYF. As DNA, the CDR3 is TGCGCCAGCAGCCCAAGCGCCGGGACAGGCGACTACGAGCAGTACTTC.

The V and J genes are TRBV9 and TRBJ2-5, with 7 bases matching TRBD2. Near its end, the DNA agrees better with TRBJ2-7, so the J call may be wrong. Per germline, CDR1 SGDLS and CDR2 YYNGEE. The CDR3 sequence is 15 residues long. CDR3 loop: CASSVGWSGDYEQYF. CDR3 nucleotides: TGTGCCAGCAGCGTAGGTTGGAGCGGGGACTACGAGCAGTACTTC.

This sequence joins TRBV4-3 and TRBJ2-6; tentatively, D is TRBD1 (6 bases). The CDR3 runs 17 residues. CDR1 is LGHNA and CDR2 is YSLEER in the germline V gene. Trimming stripped 3 bases from V and 0 bases from J, with 12 bases between. The CDR3 nucleotides read TGCGCCAGCAGCCATGGCACAGGGTTCTCTGGGGCCAACGTCCTGACTTTC. Translation: CASSHGTGFSGANVLTF.

The chain couples TRBV30 to TRBJ1-2; 12 bases line up with TRBD1. With 3 bases clipped from V and 8 bases from J, the junction kept 7 bases outside the gene matches. The germline CDR1 and CDR2 sequences are GTSNPN and SVGIG (reference sequence). The CDR3 is made up of 14 amino acids. CDR3: CAWRPGQGARGYTF. CDR3 nucleotide sequence: TGTGCCTGGAGGCCGGGACAGGGGGCGAGAGGCTACACCTTC.

The genes are TRBV2 and TRBJ1-1; 8 bases agree with TRBD1. V dropped 10 bases and J dropped 4; count of bases not matched to a gene: 2. Germline V CDR1 and CDR2: SNHLY, FYNNEI. The CDR3 has 11 residues. Here the CDR3 DNA reads TGTGCCACTCAGGGGGCCACTGAAGCTTTCTTT. Protein: CATQGATEAFF.